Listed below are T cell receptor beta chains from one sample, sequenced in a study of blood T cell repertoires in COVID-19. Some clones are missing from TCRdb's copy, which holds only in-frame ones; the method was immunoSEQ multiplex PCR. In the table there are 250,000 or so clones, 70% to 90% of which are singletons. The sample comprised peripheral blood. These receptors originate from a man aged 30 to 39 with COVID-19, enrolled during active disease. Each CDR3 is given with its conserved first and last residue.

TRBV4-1 CASSPRTGYNSPLHF
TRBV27 CASSLSIGLSSYNSPLHF
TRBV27 CASSQGPVYGYTF
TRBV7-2 CASSLESGNYGYTF
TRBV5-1 CASTLAGQMNTEAFF
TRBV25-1 CASSAGQGAPGGNTIYF
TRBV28 CASRTQGAVNEQYF
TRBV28 CASGGDRVYGYTF
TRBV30 CAWHTGVNEKLFF
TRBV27 CASSLRGTEQYF